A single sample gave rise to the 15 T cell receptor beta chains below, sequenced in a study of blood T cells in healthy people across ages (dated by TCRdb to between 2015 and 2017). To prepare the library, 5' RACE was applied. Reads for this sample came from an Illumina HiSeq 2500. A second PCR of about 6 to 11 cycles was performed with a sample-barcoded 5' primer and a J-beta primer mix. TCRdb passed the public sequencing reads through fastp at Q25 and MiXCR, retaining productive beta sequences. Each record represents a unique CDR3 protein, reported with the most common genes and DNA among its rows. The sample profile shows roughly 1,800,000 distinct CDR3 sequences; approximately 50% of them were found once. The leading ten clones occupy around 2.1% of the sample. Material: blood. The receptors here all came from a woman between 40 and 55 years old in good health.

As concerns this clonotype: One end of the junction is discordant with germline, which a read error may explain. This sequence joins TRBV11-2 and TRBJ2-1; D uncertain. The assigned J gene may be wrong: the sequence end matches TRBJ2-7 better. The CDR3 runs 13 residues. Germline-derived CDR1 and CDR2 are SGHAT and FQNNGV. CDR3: CANSAETTYEQYF. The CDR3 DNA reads TGTGCCAACAGCGCCGAAACAACCTACGAGCAGTACTTC.

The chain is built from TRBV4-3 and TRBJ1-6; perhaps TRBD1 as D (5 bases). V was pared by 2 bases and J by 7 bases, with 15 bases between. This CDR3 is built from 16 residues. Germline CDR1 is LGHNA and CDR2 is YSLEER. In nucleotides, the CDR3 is TGCGCCAGCAGCCAATTTTTCCAGGGAGAGAATTCACCCCTCCACTTT. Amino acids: CASSQFFQGENSPLHF.

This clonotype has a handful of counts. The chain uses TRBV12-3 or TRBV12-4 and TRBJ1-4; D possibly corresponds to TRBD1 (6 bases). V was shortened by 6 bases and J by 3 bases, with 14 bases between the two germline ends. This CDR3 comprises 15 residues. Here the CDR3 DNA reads TGTGCCAGCAGGACTGGGGGCTTGGCTAATGAAAAACTGTTTTTT. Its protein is CASRTGGLANEKLFF.

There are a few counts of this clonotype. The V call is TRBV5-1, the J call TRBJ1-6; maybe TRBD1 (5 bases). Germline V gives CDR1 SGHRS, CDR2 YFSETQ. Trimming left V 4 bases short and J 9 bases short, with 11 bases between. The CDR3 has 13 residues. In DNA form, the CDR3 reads TGCGCCAGCAGCGATCGGGGGAGTTCACCCCTCCACTTT. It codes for CASSDRGSSPLHF.

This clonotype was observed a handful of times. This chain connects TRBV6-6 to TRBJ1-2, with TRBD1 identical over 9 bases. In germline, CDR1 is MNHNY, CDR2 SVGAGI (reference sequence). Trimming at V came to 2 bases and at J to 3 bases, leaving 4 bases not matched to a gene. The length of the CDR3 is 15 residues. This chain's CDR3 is CASSYRGQGHYGYTF. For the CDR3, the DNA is TGTGCCAGCAGTTACAGGGGACAGGGCCACTATGGCTACACCTTC.

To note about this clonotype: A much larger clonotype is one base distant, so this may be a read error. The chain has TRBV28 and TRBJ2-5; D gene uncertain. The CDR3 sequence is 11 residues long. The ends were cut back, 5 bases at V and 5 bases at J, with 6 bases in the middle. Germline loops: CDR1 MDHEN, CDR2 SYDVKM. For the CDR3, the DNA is TGTGCCAGCAGTAACTCGGAGACCCAGTACTTC. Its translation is CASSNSETQYF.

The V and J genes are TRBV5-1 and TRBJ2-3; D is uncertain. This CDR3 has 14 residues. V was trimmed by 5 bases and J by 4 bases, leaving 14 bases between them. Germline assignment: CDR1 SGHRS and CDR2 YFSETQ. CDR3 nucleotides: TGCGCCAGCAGAAGAGACCCTCGGGCAGATACGCAGTATTTT. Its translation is CASRRDPRADTQYF.

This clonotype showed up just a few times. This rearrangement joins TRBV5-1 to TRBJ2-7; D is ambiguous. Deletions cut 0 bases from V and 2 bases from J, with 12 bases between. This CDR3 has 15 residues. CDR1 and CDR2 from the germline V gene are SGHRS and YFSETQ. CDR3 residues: CASSLERGSTYEQYF. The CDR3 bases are TGCGCCAGCAGCTTGGAGCGTGGCAGTACCTACGAGCAGTACTTC.

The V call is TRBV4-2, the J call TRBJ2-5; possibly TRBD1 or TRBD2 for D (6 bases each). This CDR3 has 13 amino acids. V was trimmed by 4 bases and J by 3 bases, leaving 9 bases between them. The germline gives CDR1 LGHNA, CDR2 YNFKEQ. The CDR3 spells CASSRGAKETQYF. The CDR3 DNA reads TGTGCCAGCAGCCGGGGGGCTAAAGAGACCCAGTACTTC.

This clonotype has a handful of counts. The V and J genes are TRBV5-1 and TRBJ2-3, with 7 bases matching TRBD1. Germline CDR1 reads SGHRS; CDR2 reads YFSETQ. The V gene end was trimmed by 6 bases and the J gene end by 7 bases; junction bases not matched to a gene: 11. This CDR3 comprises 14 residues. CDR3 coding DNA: TGCGCCAGCACCGGGACAGATTTCATTAATACGCAGTATTTT. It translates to CASTGTDFINTQYF.

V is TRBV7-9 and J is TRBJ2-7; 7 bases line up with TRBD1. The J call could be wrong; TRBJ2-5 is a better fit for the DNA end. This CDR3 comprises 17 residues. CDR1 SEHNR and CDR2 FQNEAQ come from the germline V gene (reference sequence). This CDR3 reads CASSERPGTELQETQYF. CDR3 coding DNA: TGTGCCAGCAGCGAACGACCCGGGACAGAATTACAAGAGACCCAGTACTTC.

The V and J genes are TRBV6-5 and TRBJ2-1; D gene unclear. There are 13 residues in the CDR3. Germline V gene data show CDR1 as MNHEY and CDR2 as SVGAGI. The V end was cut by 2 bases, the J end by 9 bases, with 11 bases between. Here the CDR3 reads CASSYLLAGEQFF. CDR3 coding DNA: TGTGCCAGCAGTTACCTGTTAGCCGGTGAGCAGTTCTTC.

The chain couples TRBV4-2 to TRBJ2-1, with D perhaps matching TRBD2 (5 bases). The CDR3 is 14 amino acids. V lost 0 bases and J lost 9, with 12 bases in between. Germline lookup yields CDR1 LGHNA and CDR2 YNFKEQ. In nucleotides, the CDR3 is TGTGCCAGCAGCCAAGACGTTGGTCGGGGTGAGCAGTTCTTC. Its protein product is CASSQDVGRGEQFF.

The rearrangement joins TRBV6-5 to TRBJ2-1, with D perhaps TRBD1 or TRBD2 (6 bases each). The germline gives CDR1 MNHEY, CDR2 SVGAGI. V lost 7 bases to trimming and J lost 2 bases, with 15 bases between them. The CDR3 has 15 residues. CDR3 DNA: TGTGCCAGCACCTATCGGGGGCCAACCTACAATGAGCAGTTCTTC. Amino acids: CASTYRGPTYNEQFF.

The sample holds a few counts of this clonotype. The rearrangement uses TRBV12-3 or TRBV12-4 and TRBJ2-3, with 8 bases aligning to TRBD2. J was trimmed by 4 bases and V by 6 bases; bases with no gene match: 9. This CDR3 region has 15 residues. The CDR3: CASRDGGAGPDTQYF. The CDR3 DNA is TGTGCCAGCAGAGACGGGGGGGCCGGTCCAGATACGCAGTATTTT.